The 23 T cell receptor beta chains below were found in one sample sequenced in a study of blood T cells in healthy people across ages. Together with a sample-barcoded 5' primer, a J-beta primer mix was included in a second PCR lasting about 7 to 12 cycles. TCRdb analysed the 5' RACE reads with MiXCR anew, one entry per CDR3 protein. Here the sample spans 720,000 or so distinct CDR3 sequences, around two fifths being singletons. The specimen sequenced was blood. Receptors originate from an elderly man in good health.

The J gene is TRBJ2-7, the V gene TRBV7-3; no clear D. The germline CDR1 and CDR2 sequences are SGHTA and FQGTGA. The ends were cut back, 2 bases at V and 2 bases at J, with 13 bases in the middle. The CDR3 runs to 15 residues. This chain's CDR3 is CASSLHSLRPYEQYF. CDR3 nucleotide sequence: TGTGCCAGCAGCTTACACTCTTTAAGACCCTACGAGCAGTACTTC.

The chain couples TRBV7-9 to TRBJ2-7; possibly TRBD1 for D (5 bases). Trimming removed 1 base at V and 2 bases at J, with 12 bases between. This CDR3 is 15 amino acids long. Germline CDR1 SEHNR, CDR2 FQNEAQ (reference sequence). CDR3 amino acids: CASSLGSGIAYEQYF. Written as DNA, the CDR3 is TGTGCCAGCAGCTTAGGATCAGGGATCGCCTACGAGCAGTACTTC.

The chain employs TRBV7-9 and TRBJ1-1; D unclear. CDR1 is SEHNR and CDR2 is FQNEAQ in the germline V gene (reference sequence). The CDR3 runs 12 residues. Trimming took 2 bases from V and 7 from J, leaving 8 bases between them. The CDR3 loop reads CASSLLRGEAFF. In DNA, the CDR3 is TGTGCCAGCAGCTTATTGCGGGGTGAAGCTTTCTTT.

The chain couples TRBV10-2 to TRBJ2-5, with 11 bases fitting TRBD2. Germline trimming cut 5 bases from V and 2 bases from J; bases unmatched to any gene: 7. The germline V gene encodes CDR1 WSHSY and CDR2 SAAADI. The CDR3 runs 16 residues. CDR3 nucleotide sequence: TGCGCCAGCAGTTATAGCGGGGGGGCCTTACAAGAGACCCAGTACTTC. Its translation is CASSYSGGALQETQYF.

The V call is TRBV27, the J call TRBJ2-5; 7 bases are a match to TRBD2. The J call is in doubt because the DNA end fits TRBJ2-7 better. Germline loops: CDR1 MNHEY, CDR2 SMNVEV (reference sequence). The CDR3 extends over 13 amino acids. CDR3 loop: CASRGWRGYEQYF. The CDR3 nucleotides are TGTGCCAGCAGGGGGTGGCGGGGGTACGAGCAGTACTTC.

The genes are TRBV20-1 and TRBJ2-1, with 7 bases identical to TRBD2. V gave up 3 bases and J gave up 4 bases; unmatched junction bases: 6. Looked up from germline, CDR1 is DFQATT and CDR2 is SNEGSKA (reference sequence). This CDR3 contains 14 residues. CDR3 amino acids: CSARGGSGYNEQFF. The CDR3 DNA reads TGCAGTGCTAGGGGCGGGAGCGGGTACAATGAGCAGTTCTTC.

The J gene is TRBJ1-6, the V gene TRBV20-1; 8 bases map to TRBD1. This CDR3 region has 11 residues. Looked up from germline, CDR1 is DFQATT and CDR2 is SNEGSKA (reference sequence). The V and J ends lost 5 bases and 13 bases, in that order; junction bases with no gene match: 4. As DNA, the CDR3 is TGCAGTGCTTTGGGACAGGCGCCCCTCCACTTT. Protein product: CSALGQAPLHF.

This chain joins TRBV20-1 and TRBJ2-2; tentative D call: TRBD1 (6 bases). The ends were cut back, 0 bases at V and 4 bases at J, with 9 bases in the middle. This CDR3 is built from 14 residues. Germline CDR1 reads DFQATT; CDR2 reads SNEGSKA (reference sequence). The CDR3 bases are TGCAGTGCTAGAGAAGGGGGAGCCACCGGGGAGCTGTTTTTT. It translates to CSAREGGATGELFF.

This clonotype has at least ten counts. The chain employs TRBV11-2 and TRBJ2-5; TRBD1 agrees at 7 bases. The germline V gene encodes CDR1 SGHAT and CDR2 FQNNGV. Unmatched junction bases numbered 13, after V lost 1 base and J lost 11 bases. The CDR3 is made up of 15 amino acids. CDR3 residues: CASSLVQGPPDEQYF. For the CDR3, the DNA is TGTGCCAGCAGCTTAGTACAGGGGCCCCCCGATGAGCAGTACTTC.

The table lists this clonotype with many counts. The chain has TRBV29-1 and TRBJ2-7, with a weak D call TRBD1 (5 bases). V lost 7 bases to trimming and J lost 7 bases, with 26 bases between them. The germline V gene has CDR1 SQVTM and CDR2 ANQGSEA. The CDR3 runs to 15 residues. For the CDR3, the DNA is TGCAGCGCCCGAAAAGGGGAATCTGGGCCCCTGGAGCAGTACTTC. It translates to CSARKGESGPLEQYF.

This clonotype was counted between two and nine times. The J gene is TRBJ2-5, the V gene TRBV5-8, with D possibly TRBD1 on 6 matching bases. CDR1 is SGHTS, CDR2 YDEGEE, per germline. Trimming left V 0 bases short and J 4 bases short, with 13 bases between. The CDR3 has 15 amino acids. DNA for the CDR3: TGTGCCAGCAGCTTGGCGTGGGGGCGAGGAGAGACCCAGTACTTC. Amino acid sequence: CASSLAWGRGETQYF. The complete variable domain, with remaining parts taken from reference TRBV5-8 and TRBJ2-5, reads EAGVTQSPTHLIKTRGQQATLRCSPISGHTSVYWYQQALGLGLQFLLWYDEGEERNRGNFPPRFSGRQFPNYSSELNVNALELEDSALYLCASSLAWGRGETQYFGPGTRLLVL.

The chain has TRBV7-2 and TRBJ2-3, with 8 bases aligning to TRBD2. The germline gives CDR1 SGHTA, CDR2 FQGNSA. V gave up 7 bases and J gave up 1 base; unmatched junction bases: 7. This CDR3 has 15 amino acids. CDR3 DNA: TGTGCCAGCACCCTTGCAGCGGGGGGCACAGATACGCAGTATTTT. As protein: CASTLAAGGTDTQYF.

This clonotype was counted only a few times. The CDR3 sequence: CASSFRDVQTFSYNSPLHF. CDR3 bases: TGTGCCAGCAGTTTCCGGGACGTACAGACCTTCTCCTATAATTCACCCCTCCACTTT. The chain couples TRBV28 to TRBJ1-6; TRBD1 is a possible D gene (5 bases). CDR1 and CDR2 from the germline V gene are MDHEN and SYDVKM. This CDR3 is built from 19 residues. V was clipped by 3 bases and J by 0 bases, with 18 bases between them.

The J gene is TRBJ2-3, the V gene TRBV11-2, with 11 positions matching TRBD2. CDR1 and CDR2 (germline): SGHAT, FQNNGV. J was trimmed by 4 bases and V by 2 bases; bases with no gene match: 2. The CDR3 has 15 amino acids. This CDR3 reads CASSLYSGGADTQYF. CDR3 nucleotide sequence: TGTGCCAGCAGCTTATATAGCGGGGGGGCAGATACGCAGTATTTT.

The genes are TRBV4-1 and TRBJ2-3; D possibly matches TRBD1 or TRBD2 (5 bases each). This CDR3 contains 14 residues. V lost 0 bases, J lost 7 bases, and 11 bases lay in between. The V gene's germline CDR1 is MGHRA and CDR2 YSYEKL. The CDR3 DNA is TGCGCCAGCAGCCAAGATCCAGGGAGCAATACGCAGTATTTT. Its translation is CASSQDPGSNTQYF.

V and J are TRBV20-1 and TRBJ2-3; perhaps D is TRBD1 or TRBD2 (6 bases each). The CDR3 spans 15 residues. Trimming removed 5 bases at V and 2 bases at J, with 17 bases between. Germline CDR1 and CDR2: DFQATT and SNEGSKA (reference sequence). The CDR3 DNA reads TGCAGTGCTTTCTCGGGGGCCTATATCACAGATACGCAGTATTTT. Amino acid sequence: CSAFSGAYITDTQYF.

This clonotype was detected a few times. The V and J genes are TRBV29-1 and TRBJ2-5; no definite D call. CDR1 SQVTM and CDR2 ANQGSEA come from the germline V gene. CDR3 length: 12 amino acids. V was cut by 3 bases and J by 4 bases, with 9 bases left in between. CDR3 nucleotide sequence: TGCAGCGTTGAGGTGGGGTCAGAGACCCAGTACTTC. Translation gives CSVEVGSETQYF.

This clonotype was detected a few times. The chain employs TRBV7-9 and TRBJ2-3, with a tentative D call TRBD1 (6 bases). This CDR3 spans 16 amino acids. Trimming cost V 6 bases and J 8 bases, with 24 bases left between them. Germline CDR1 reads SEHNR; CDR2 reads FQNEAQ (reference sequence). In DNA form, the CDR3 reads TGTGCCAGCAGTACTCTAGGACAGAAGCCCCAAGGTACGCAGTATTTT. It translates to CASSTLGQKPQGTQYF.

The genes are TRBV27 and TRBJ2-7; 7 bases match TRBD1. Losses at the gene ends were 1 base for V and 1 base for J; bases not matched to a gene: 7. The CDR3 has 16 amino acids. Germline V gene sequence: CDR1 MNHEY, CDR2 SMNVEV (reference sequence). The CDR3 region is CASSLYTGTESYEQYF. CDR3 nucleotide sequence: TGTGCCAGCAGTTTATACACCGGGACAGAGTCCTACGAGCAGTACTTC.

Here the CDR3 reads CASREFGGQETQYF. The CDR3 bases are TGTGCCAGCAGGGAGTTTGGGGGGCAAGAGACCCAGTACTTC. The rearrangement uses TRBV2 and TRBJ2-5; TRBD2 might be the D (6 bases). The CDR3 runs to 14 residues. The germline V gene encodes CDR1 SNHLY and CDR2 FYNNEI. V was pared by 6 bases and J by 2 bases, with 13 bases between.

This clonotype was recorded only once. The rearrangement joins TRBV20-1 to TRBJ2-5, with 10 positions matching TRBD1. The J call may be incorrect, as the DNA end agrees better with TRBJ2-7. The CDR3 runs to 13 residues. The germline V gene encodes CDR1 DFQATT and CDR2 SNEGSKA (reference sequence). This CDR3 is CSGLGQGNHEQYF. CDR3 DNA sequence: TGCAGTGGCCTGGGACAGGGGAACCACGAGCAGTACTTC.

There are a few counts of this clonotype. The rearrangement joins TRBV11-2 to TRBJ2-7; 9 nucleotides line up with TRBD1. This CDR3 spans 15 amino acids. V lost 3 bases, J lost 2 bases, and 5 bases stayed unmatched. The germline V gene has CDR1 SGHAT and CDR2 FQNNGV. CDR3 in amino acids: CASSFSRTGAYEQYF. CDR3 sequence (DNA): TGTGCCAGCAGCTTCTCCCGGACAGGGGCCTACGAGCAGTACTTC.

V gene TRBV2 combines with J gene TRBJ1-5; 7 bases match TRBD1. The CDR3 contains 15 residues. The germline gives CDR1 SNHLY, CDR2 FYNNEI. The V and J ends lost 6 bases and 4 bases, in that order; junction bases with no gene match: 9. CDR3 DNA sequence: TGTGCCAGCAGGATCGGGACAGTCGGGAATCAGCCCCAGCATTTT. Encoded protein: CASRIGTVGNQPQHF.